These T cell receptor beta chains were read from a single sample in a study of T-cell memory formation after mild COVID-19. TCRdb re-derived calls from the 5' RACE reads in MiXCR, one entry per CDR3 protein. There are 65,000 to 95,000 distinct CDR3 sequences in the sample; roughly 12% occur only once, and 41% lies in the top ten. Sequencing was performed on PBMCs or a T cell subset sorted from them (not recorded which). These receptors were obtained from a man aged 18 to 35 who had mild COVID-19 (a few samples of this study predate the infection). Cell type and time point are not known. Each CDR3 is given with its conserved first and last residue. The D gene is left open where the match is weak. Expanded clones are given a class, and other clones once, few, many or no size at all.

D gene: NA; V gene: TRBV6-1; clone size: NA; CDR3 protein: CASSEELANTGELFF
D gene: TRBD2; V gene: TRBV12-3/TRBV12-4; clone size: few; CDR3 protein: CASRGGTSGGSSYEQYF
D gene: TRBD1; V gene: TRBV24-1; clone size: NA; CDR3 protein: CATSVADGQGAESDTQYF
D gene: NA; V gene: TRBV27; clone size: few; CDR3 protein: CASSLSAPQETYNSPLHF
D gene: TRBD2; V gene: TRBV5-1; clone size: NA; CDR3 protein: CASSPRLAVGETQYF
D gene: NA; V gene: TRBV4-3; clone size: few; CDR3 protein: CASSQNRVPGEQYF
D gene: TRBD1; V gene: TRBV7-6; clone size: many; CDR3 protein: CASSPQGYTEAFF
D gene: NA; V gene: TRBV29-1; clone size: NA; CDR3 protein: CSVSSIHEQFF
D gene: NA; V gene: TRBV27; clone size: few; CDR3 protein: CATGGGFLGYTF
D gene: NA; V gene: TRBV4-1; clone size: NA; CDR3 protein: CASSQAGYEQYF
D gene: NA; V gene: TRBV4-3; clone size: many; CDR3 protein: CASSQDGLVTDTQYF
D gene: TRBD2; V gene: TRBV11-2; clone size: many; CDR3 protein: CASSPLAGVQETQYF
D gene: NA; V gene: TRBV7-9; clone size: few; CDR3 protein: CASSYGPGDTQYF
D gene: NA; V gene: TRBV6-5; clone size: NA; CDR3 protein: CASSYSDGRNYGYTF
D gene: NA; V gene: TRBV20-1; clone size: few; CDR3 protein: CSALLSGPVLNTEAFF
D gene: TRBD1; V gene: TRBV3-1; clone size: NA; CDR3 protein: CASSQGGTGEAFF
D gene: TRBD2; V gene: TRBV6-5; clone size: few; CDR3 protein: CASSPGGVNIQYF
D gene: NA; V gene: TRBV5-1; clone size: NA; CDR3 protein: CASSLEIGAEAFF
D gene: TRBD1; V gene: TRBV4-3; clone size: NA; CDR3 protein: CASSQDLGQGIVNEQFF
D gene: TRBD1; V gene: TRBV7-2; clone size: NA; CDR3 protein: CASSDPGQGAPETQYF
D gene: TRBD2; V gene: TRBV28; clone size: NA; CDR3 protein: CASSLGGGVETQYF
D gene: TRBD1; V gene: TRBV5-1; clone size: few; CDR3 protein: CASSTGGDYTF
D gene: TRBD1; V gene: TRBV4-2; clone size: NA; CDR3 protein: CASSQGTGHTQYF
D gene: NA; V gene: TRBV20-1; clone size: few; CDR3 protein: CSARDGFQETQYF
D gene: NA; V gene: TRBV12-3/TRBV12-4; clone size: few; CDR3 protein: CASSRGTTDTQYF
D gene: TRBD2; V gene: TRBV12-3/TRBV12-4; clone size: few; CDR3 protein: CASSIDSGSTDTQYF
D gene: NA; V gene: TRBV12-3/TRBV12-4; clone size: NA; CDR3 protein: CASSWVLPNTGELFF
D gene: TRBD1; V gene: TRBV29-1; clone size: NA; CDR3 protein: CSVGQGGNGYTF
D gene: TRBD2; V gene: TRBV7-9; clone size: few; CDR3 protein: CASSRGLAGSPAQYF
D gene: NA; V gene: TRBV7-2; clone size: few; CDR3 protein: CASSNTGYAGVGSPLHF
D gene: TRBD1; V gene: TRBV7-9; clone size: NA; CDR3 protein: CASSFDRGIDTQYF
D gene: NA; V gene: TRBV7-9; clone size: NA; CDR3 protein: CASSTLGGGGANTGELFF
D gene: NA; V gene: TRBV29-1; clone size: few; CDR3 protein: CSVEDLAEKLFF
D gene: TRBD2; V gene: TRBV20-1; clone size: NA; CDR3 protein: CSARGLATYEQYF
D gene: TRBD2; V gene: TRBV30; clone size: NA; CDR3 protein: CAWSWGGPSGGPTHYNEQFF
D gene: TRBD2; V gene: TRBV6-5; clone size: NA; CDR3 protein: CASSRLAGVIQETQYF
D gene: NA; V gene: TRBV6-5; clone size: many; CDR3 protein: CASSPGGGELFF
D gene: NA; V gene: TRBV4-3; clone size: few; CDR3 protein: CASSQVGFLGQFF
D gene: NA; V gene: TRBV12-3/TRBV12-4; clone size: NA; CDR3 protein: CASTSEGGPIDEQFF
D gene: TRBD2; V gene: TRBV11-2; clone size: many; CDR3 protein: CASRFSGGTGETQYF
D gene: TRBD1; V gene: TRBV9; clone size: many; CDR3 protein: CASSVDGTVNEKLFF